The sequence of this T cell receptor beta chain was determined in a study of memory CD4+ T cells and cytomegalovirus serostatus. Single viable CD3+CD4+CD8-CD45RO+ cells were sorted as the memory CD4+ T cells. Total CD4+ T cells were enriched by CD4 positive selection. TCRdb's table, derived via immunoSEQ multiplex PCR, lists solely in-frame clones and lacks some. The sample has around 50,000 clones, 75% to 85% seen once. This CDR3 has 12 residues. V dropped 5 bases and J dropped 3 bases, with 6 bases sitting between them. Germline values: CDR1 SGHRS, CDR2 YFSETQ. Sample: memory CD4+ T cells from blood. The chain carries TRBV5-1 and TRBJ2-1; D not certain. This receptor was obtained from an adult in good health and CMV-seronegative. CDR3 DNA: TGCGCCAGCAGGGGTGACTACAATGAGCAGTTCTTC. The encoded protein is CASRGDYNEQFF.